This TCR beta chain came from a study of blood T cell repertoires in COVID-19. The repertoire was sequenced with immunoSEQ multiplex PCR; TCRdb's copy has only in-frame clones and lacks some. This table has about 220,000 clones, more than 80% appearing once. This clone was recorded only once. The CDR3 spans 13 residues. CDR1 MNHEY and CDR2 SMNVEV come from the germline V gene (reference sequence). V was clipped by 5 bases and J by 4 bases, with 10 bases between them. The J gene is TRBJ2-3, the V gene TRBV27; unclear D gene. The TCR sequence derives from a man in his thirties or forties who had recovered from COVID-19. Sample: peripheral blood. CDR3 bases: TGTGCCAGCAGTGAGTTAAACTCAGATACGCAGTATTTT. This translates into CASSELNSDTQYF.